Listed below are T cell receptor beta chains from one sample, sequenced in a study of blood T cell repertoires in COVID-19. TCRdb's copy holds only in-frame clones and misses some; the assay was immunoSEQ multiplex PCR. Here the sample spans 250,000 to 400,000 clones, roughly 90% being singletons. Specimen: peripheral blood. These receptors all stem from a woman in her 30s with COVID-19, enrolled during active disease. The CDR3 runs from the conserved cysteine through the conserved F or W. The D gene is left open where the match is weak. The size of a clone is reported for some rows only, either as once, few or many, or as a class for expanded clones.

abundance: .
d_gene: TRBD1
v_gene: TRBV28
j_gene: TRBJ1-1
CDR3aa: CASSLFSGQGEAFF
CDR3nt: TGTGCCAGCAGCCTTTTTTCGGGACAGGGAGAAGCTTTCTTT

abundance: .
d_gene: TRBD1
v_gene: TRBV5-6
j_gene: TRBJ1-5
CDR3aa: CASSLRTGANNQPQHF
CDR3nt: TGTGCCAGCAGCTTGAGGACAGGGGCCAACAATCAGCCCCAGCATTTT

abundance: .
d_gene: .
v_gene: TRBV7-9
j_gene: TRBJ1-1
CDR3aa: CASSIAGDEAFF
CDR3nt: TGTGCCAGCAGCATAGCAGGGGATGAAGCTTTCTTT

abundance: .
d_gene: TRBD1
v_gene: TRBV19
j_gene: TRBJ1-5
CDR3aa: CASRIAGTGSQPQHF
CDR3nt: TGTGCCAGTAGGATCGCCGGGACAGGGAGTCAGCCCCAGCATTTT

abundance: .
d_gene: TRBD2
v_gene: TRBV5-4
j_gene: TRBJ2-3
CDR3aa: CASSPDLAGATTQYF
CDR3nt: TGTGCCAGCAGCCCTGACCTAGCGGGAGCCACTACGCAGTATTTT

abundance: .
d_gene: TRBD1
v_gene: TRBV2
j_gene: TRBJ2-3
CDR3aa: CASSPGTGQTDTQYF
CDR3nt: TGTGCCAGCAGTCCCGGGACAGGGCAAACAGATACGCAGTATTTT

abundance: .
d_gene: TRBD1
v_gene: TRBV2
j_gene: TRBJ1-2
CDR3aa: CASSFRQGSNNYGYTF
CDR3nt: TGTGCCAGCAGCTTCCGACAGGGGTCGAATAACTATGGCTACACCTTC

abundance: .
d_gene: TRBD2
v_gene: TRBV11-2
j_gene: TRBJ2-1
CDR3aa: CASSWGLLAVNEQFF
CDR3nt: TGTGCCAGCAGCTGGGGGTTACTAGCGGTCAATGAGCAGTTCTTC

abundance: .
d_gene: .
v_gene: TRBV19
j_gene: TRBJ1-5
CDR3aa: CASSAQRSGQPQHF
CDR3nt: TGTGCCAGTTCGGCTCAAAGGTCCGGGCAGCCCCAGCATTTT

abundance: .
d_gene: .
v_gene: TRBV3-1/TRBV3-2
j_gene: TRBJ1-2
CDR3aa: CASSQVVGPGGYTF
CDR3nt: TGTGCCAGCAGCCAAGTCGTGGGGCCAGGGGGCTACACCTTC

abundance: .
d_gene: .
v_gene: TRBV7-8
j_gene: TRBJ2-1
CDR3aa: CASSLGAGKDNEQFF
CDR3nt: TGTGCCAGCAGCTTAGGGGCGGGTAAGGACAATGAGCAGTTCTTC

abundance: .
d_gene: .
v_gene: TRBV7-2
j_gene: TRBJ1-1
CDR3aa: CASSLDHSTEAFF
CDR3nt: TGTGCCAGCAGCTTAGATCATAGCACTGAAGCTTTCTTT

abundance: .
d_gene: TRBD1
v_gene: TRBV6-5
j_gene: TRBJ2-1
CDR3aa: CASTKDRDYNEQFF
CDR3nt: TGTGCCAGCACTAAAGACAGGGACTACAATGAGCAGTTCTTC

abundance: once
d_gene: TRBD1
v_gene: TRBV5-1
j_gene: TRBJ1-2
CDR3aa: CASSWGQDYGYTF
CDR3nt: TGCGCCAGCAGCTGGGGACAGGACTATGGCTACACCTTC

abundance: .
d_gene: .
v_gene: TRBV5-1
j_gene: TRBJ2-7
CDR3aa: CASSVSPGQGYEQYF
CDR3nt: TGCGCCAGCAGCGTAAGTCCGGGACAAGGGTACGAGCAGTACTTC

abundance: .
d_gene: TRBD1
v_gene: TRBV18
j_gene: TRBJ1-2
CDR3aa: CASSTGTGQRVWGYTF
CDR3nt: TGTGCCAGCTCAACAGGGACAGGCCAAAGAGTATGGGGCTACACCTTC

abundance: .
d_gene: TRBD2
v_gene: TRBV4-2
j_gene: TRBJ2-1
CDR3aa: CASSQTGLATYNEQFF
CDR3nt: TGTGCCAGCAGCCAAACGGGACTAGCGACTTACAATGAGCAGTTCTTC